This TCR beta chain was captured in a study of blood T cell repertoires in COVID-19. Study information: Acute and convalescent COVID-19 specimens originated in the United States, Italy and Spain. In each case, the material was cDNA or gDNA derived from T cells, B-cell-depleted T cells, or PBMCs.

As originally analysed: Reference gene primers were amplified, and this amplification served to estimate nucleated cell counts. The table came from immunoSEQ multiplex PCR; TCRdb's copy has only in-frame clones and leaves some out. Clone size and the V and J calls come from that table; the DNA yielded D and trimming. This table has about 74,000 clones, almost 85% appearing once. The CDR3 covers 13 residues. V shed 6 bases and J shed 2 bases, with 11 bases lying between them. Germline V gene data show CDR1 as WSHSY and CDR2 as SAAADI. This sequence originates from a man between 65 and 79 years old with acute or convalescent COVID-19. The chain is built from TRBV10-2 and TRBJ2-7; D remains unclear. Sequenced: peripheral blood. The CDR3 DNA sequence: TGCGCCAGCAGGCCCGGGTCCGCCTACGAGCAGTACTTC. Translated: CASRPGSAYEQYF.